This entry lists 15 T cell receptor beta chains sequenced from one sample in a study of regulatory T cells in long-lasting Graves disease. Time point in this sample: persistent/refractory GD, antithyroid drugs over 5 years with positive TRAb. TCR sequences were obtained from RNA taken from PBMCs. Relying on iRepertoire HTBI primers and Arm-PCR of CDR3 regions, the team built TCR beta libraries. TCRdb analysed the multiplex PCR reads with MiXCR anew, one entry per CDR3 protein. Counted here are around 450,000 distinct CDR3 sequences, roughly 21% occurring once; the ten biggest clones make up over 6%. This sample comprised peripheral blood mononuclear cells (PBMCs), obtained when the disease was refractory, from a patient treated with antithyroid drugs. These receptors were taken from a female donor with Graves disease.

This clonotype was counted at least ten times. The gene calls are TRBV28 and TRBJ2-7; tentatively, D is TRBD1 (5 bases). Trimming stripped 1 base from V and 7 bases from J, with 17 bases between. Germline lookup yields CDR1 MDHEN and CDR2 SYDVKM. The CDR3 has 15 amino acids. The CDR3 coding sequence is TGTGCCAGCAGTTTATCACAGGACCTTCTGGAAGAGCAGTACTTC. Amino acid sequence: CASSLSQDLLEEQYF.

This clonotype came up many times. The CDR3, as DNA: TGTGCCAGCAGTTTCCCTGGGAGCTCCTACGAGCAGTACTTC. Its protein is CASSFPGSSYEQYF. This chain joins TRBV28 and TRBJ2-7; D might be TRBD2 (5 bases). V was shortened by 3 bases and J by 0 bases, with 9 bases between the two germline ends. CDR3 length: 14 amino acids. The germline CDR1 and CDR2 sequences are MDHEN and SYDVKM.

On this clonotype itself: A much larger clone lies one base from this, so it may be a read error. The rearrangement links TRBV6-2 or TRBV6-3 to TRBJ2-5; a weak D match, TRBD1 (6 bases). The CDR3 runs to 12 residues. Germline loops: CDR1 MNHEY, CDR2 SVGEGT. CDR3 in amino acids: CASSVRGETRYF. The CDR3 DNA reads TGTGCCAGCAGCGTCAGGGGAGAGACCCGGTACTTC.

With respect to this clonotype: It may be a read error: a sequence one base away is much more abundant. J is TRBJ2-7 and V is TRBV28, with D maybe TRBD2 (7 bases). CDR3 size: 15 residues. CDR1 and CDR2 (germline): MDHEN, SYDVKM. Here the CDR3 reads CASSPPAGGAYEQCF. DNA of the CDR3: TGTGCCAGCAGTCCCCCCGCTGGGGGGGCCTACGAGCAGTGCTTC.

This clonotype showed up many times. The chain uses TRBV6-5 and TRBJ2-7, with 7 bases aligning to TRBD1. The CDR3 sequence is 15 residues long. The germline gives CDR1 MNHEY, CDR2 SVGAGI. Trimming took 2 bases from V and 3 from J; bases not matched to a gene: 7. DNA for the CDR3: TGTGCCAGCAGTTACGGCGACAGGGCGGACTACGAGCAGTACTTC. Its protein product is CASSYGDRADYEQYF.

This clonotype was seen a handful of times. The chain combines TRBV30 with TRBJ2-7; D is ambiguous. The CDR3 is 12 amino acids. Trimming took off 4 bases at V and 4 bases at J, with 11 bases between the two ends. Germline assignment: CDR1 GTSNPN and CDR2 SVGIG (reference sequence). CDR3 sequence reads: CAWINRAYEQYF. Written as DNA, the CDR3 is TGTGCCTGGATCAACCGGGCATACGAGCAGTACTTC.

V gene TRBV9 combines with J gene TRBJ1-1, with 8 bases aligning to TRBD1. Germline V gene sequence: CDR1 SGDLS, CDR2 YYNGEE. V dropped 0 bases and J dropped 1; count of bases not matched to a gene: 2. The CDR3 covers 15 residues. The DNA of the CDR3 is TGTGCCAGCAGCGTAGATGGGACAGGGAACACTGAAGCTTTCTTT. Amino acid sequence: CASSVDGTGNTEAFF.

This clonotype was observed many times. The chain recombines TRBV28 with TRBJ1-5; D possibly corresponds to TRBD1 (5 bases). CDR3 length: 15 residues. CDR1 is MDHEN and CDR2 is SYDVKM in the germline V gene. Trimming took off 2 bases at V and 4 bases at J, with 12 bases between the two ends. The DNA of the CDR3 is TGTGCCAGCAGTTTACCCCAGGGTTTAAATCAGCCCCAGCATTTT. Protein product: CASSLPQGLNQPQHF.

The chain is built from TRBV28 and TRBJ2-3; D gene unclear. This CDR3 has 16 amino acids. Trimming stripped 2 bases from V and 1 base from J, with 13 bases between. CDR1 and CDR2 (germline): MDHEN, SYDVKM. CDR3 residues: CASSLVWLPGTDTQYF. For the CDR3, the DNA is TGTGCCAGCAGTTTAGTATGGCTACCTGGCACAGATACGCAGTATTTT.

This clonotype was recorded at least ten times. The CDR3 here is CASSFLLDSNQPQHF. The CDR3 DNA is TGTGCCAGCAGTTTCCTCCTTGACTCGAATCAGCCCCAGCATTTT. The V gene is TRBV12-3 or TRBV12-4, the J gene TRBJ1-5; D remains ambiguous. The length of the CDR3 is 15 residues. V dropped 3 bases and J dropped 4 bases, with 13 bases sitting between them.

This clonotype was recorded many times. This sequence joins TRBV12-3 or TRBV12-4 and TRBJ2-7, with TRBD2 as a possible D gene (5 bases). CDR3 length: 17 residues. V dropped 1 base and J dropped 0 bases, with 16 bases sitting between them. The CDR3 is CASSLGRSAGSSYEQYF. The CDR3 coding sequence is TGTGCCAGCAGTTTAGGTCGTTCGGCTGGGAGCTCCTACGAGCAGTACTTC.

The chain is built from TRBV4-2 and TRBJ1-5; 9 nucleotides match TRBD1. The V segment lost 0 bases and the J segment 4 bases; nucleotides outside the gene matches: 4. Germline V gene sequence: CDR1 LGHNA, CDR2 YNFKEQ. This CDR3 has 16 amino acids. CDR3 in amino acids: CASSQDLDRGNQPQHF. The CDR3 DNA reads TGTGCCAGCAGCCAAGATCTGGACAGGGGAAATCAGCCCCAGCATTTT.

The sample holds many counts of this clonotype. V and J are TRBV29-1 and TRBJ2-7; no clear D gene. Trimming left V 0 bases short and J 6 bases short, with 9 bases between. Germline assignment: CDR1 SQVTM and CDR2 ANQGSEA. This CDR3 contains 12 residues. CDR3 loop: CSVEDVGSEQYF. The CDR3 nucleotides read TGCAGCGTTGAAGACGTGGGAAGCGAGCAGTACTTC.

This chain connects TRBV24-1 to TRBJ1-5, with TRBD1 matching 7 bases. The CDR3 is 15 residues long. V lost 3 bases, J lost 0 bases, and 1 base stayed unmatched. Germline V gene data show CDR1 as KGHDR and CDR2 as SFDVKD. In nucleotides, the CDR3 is TGTGCCACCAGTGATGGGACAGTTAGCAATCAGCCCCAGCATTTT. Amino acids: CATSDGTVSNQPQHF.

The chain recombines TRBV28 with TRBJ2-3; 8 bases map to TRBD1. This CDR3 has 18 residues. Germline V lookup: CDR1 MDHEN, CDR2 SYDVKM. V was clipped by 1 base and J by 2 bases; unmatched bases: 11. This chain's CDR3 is CASSLFPPGQAPTDTQYF. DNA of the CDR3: TGTGCCAGCAGTTTATTTCCTCCGGGACAGGCGCCCACAGATACGCAGTATTTT.